This T cell receptor beta chain was profiled in a study of blood T cell dynamics during melanoma immunotherapy (dated by TCRdb to 2018 to 2020). Some background on the complete study: All patients had metastatic melanoma and were given first-line pembrolizumab or nivolumab plus ipilimumab as standard of care in the United Kingdom. To find early correlates of response, peripheral T cell receptor repertoires were profiled in metastatic melanoma patients before and after one cycle of checkpoint inhibitor therapy. Consecutive patients formed a training cohort, and a further independent group of patients from the same centre was pooled into an external validation set. The investigation overall reported the following: Whether the T cell clones driving repertoire changes were melanoma-specific or reflected general immune activation could not be determined in the study. The relatively small sample size was acknowledged as something that could potentially limit how far the results can be generalized. Unlike progressors, patients who went on to achieve disease control showed a bifurcated reorganization of the PBMC repertoire at W3, with either increased clonality or increased diversity.

In the paper's terms, the time point label means: pre-treatment baseline. Blood samples were taken before treatment (T0) and at week 3 (W3), following the first cycle of checkpoint blockade. Except for two patients with rapid clinical progression, response was assessed 12 weeks after the first infusion by RECIST 1.1; disease control meant complete response, partial response or stable disease. Patients with prior systemic cancer treatment, concomitant immunosuppressant therapy or synchronous other active malignancies were excluded. To track both circulating cells and T cell turnover, TCR beta was sequenced from bulk PBMC as well as from plasma cell-free DNA. PBMC were isolated from blood with Lymphoprep and SepMate tubes, followed by red cell lysis. QIAamp DNA Blood Mini kits were used to extract DNA from PBMC and sorted T cell subsets. Every bulk PBMC sample was loaded with the same fixed amount of approximately 0.35 ug of DNA. TCR beta CDR3 sequences were amplified from genomic DNA using the immunoSEQ TCRb Assay kit according to manufacturer instructions. The KAPA Library Quantification Kit for Illumina platforms was used to quantify the pooled libraries by qPCR. Pooled libraries were sequenced on an Illumina NextSeq 500, clustered at about 0.6-1.2 pM. The paper's data handling went like this. TCR data were analyzed with immunoSEQ ANALYZER and the R LymphoSeq package. A rearrangement efficiency score was calculated as productive divided by the sum of productive and non-productive CDR3 sequences. Clonality was measured with the Gini coefficient and diversity with the Renyi index at alpha=1, and both measures were compared pairwise between timepoints within each patient. In LymphoSeq, clonal relatedness was computed with an edit distance of 3 and repertoire similarity was computed with the Bhattacharyya coefficient. To classify response, a linear discriminant analysis based on week-3 changes in clonality and diversity was built using the R MASS and caret packages. This is the immuneACCESS table as TCRdb keeps it, with only in-frame sequences that have V and J called. A part of the clones is gone; compared with another copy, unresolved V genes explain less than half, and the rest is unexplained. The DNA was the basis for D and trimming; V, J and clone size are from that table. Within this sample are about 10,000 clones, with 86% of them counted one time only. The ten largest clones capture about 9.4% of the sample.

A note on this clone: No cognate antigen has been identified for it. Base qualities are missing; no much larger clone stands one base away.

The material sequenced was blood, taken from a patient treated with checkpoint blockade. This receptor was identified in a human donor with melanoma.

The base sequence is TGTGCCAGCAGCTTCAGTTTCGGGACAGTATACACTGAAGCTTTCTTT. Its protein product is CASSFSFGTVYTEAFF. The chain links TRBV5-6 with TRBJ1-1; TRBD1 lines up with 7 middle nucleotides. For CDR1 and CDR2, the germline V gene lists SGHDT and YYEEEE. Spanning cysteine to phenylalanine, the CDR3 consists of 16 amino acids. Only the CDR3 part of the read is kept: 48 bases, read in frame from the first base. Unmatched junction bases come to 10, with V trimmed by 2 bases and J by 3 bases.